This T cell receptor (beta chain) was recorded in a study of T cells after yellow fever vaccination. This clonotype appeared a few times. The antigen is unknown. UMIs and a universal primer site were added when TCR cDNA was made by 5'RACE template switching. Via MiXCR, TCRdb re-called the 5' RACE reads, giving one row per CDR3 protein. The sample has hundreds of thousands of distinct CDR3 sequences, around an eighth seen once; the top ten hold under 15%. The CDR3 length is 16 residues. Per germline, CDR1 LGHNT and CDR2 FRNRAP. V was clipped by 2 bases and J by 11 bases; unmatched bases: 12. Findings and limits, study-wide: Clones from primary vaccination mostly reappeared after the booster (less than 98% CD4, approximately 91% CD8). Researchers cautioned that FACS-sorted repertoires could harbor abundant clonotypes contaminating from the bulk population.

The V call is TRBV12-5, the J call TRBJ2-1; 10 bases agree with TRBD2. Material: PBMCs, obtained on the day of the yellow fever booster vaccination. The source is a man aged 25-45 years who received the YFV17D yellow fever vaccine. The CDR3 spells CASGLPPPELAGQQFF. The CDR3 DNA follows: TGTGCTAGTGGTTTGCCCCCTCCAGAACTAGCGGGACAGCAGTTCTTC.